The rows below give T cell receptor beta chains drawn from one sample of a study of T-cell reconstitution after alpha-beta-depleted transplantation in children. TCRdb ran MiXCR on the PCR reads and lists one entry per CDR3 protein. The repertoire holds some 450,000 distinct CDR3 sequences, with about 40% as singletons. The sample here was PBMCs, taken before TCRalphabeta/CD19-depleted stem cell transplant. The receptor set was obtained from a girl aged 2 to 9 with aplastic anemia, due to receive a stem cell transplant. The CDR3 runs from the conserved cysteine through the conserved F or W.

TRBV29-1	TRBJ2-1	14	CSGTSGSSYNEQFF
TRBV6-1	TRBJ1-4	15	CASSGTGSVGEKLFF
TRBV27	TRBJ2-3	17	CASSLRLVGALTDTQYF
TRBV4-1	TRBJ2-3	13	CASSQDGRDTQYF
TRBV19	TRBJ1-5	14	CASSITGANQPQHF
TRBV29-1	TRBJ1-1	15	CSVVFFGGRNTEAFF
TRBV20-1	TRBJ1-1	12	CSARDVVPEAFF
TRBV28	TRBJ2-7	15	CASRSLKTGEYEQYF
TRBV5-1	TRBJ2-3	15	CASGLGTSVTDTQYF
TRBV20-1	TRBJ1-6	17	CSARPGTGGHYNSPLHF
TRBV29-1	TRBJ2-1	14	CSASLGLTNNEQFF
TRBV20-1	TRBJ2-7	14	CSANVGTPPYEQYF
TRBV29-1	TRBJ1-1	13	CSAQDRRGTEAFF
TRBV20-1	TRBJ1-2	14	CSARADRGTYGYTF
TRBV9	TRBJ1-1	14	CASSVEIHSGEAFF
TRBV5-1	TRBJ2-7	13	CASSLGGGDEQYF
TRBV14	TRBJ2-2	17	CASSQTLSGTNTGELFF
TRBV6-5	TRBJ1-1	16	CASSYPRGSTNTEAFF
TRBV25-1	TRBJ1-3	15	CASIGWAHSGNTIYF
TRBV20-1	TRBJ2-5	14	CSAVSGRASETQYF
TRBV12-3/TRBV12-4	TRBJ2-3	16	CASRRTGVVSTDTQYF
TRBV19	TRBJ2-7	15	CASSPADSNSYEQYF
TRBV12-3/TRBV12-4	TRBJ1-1	13	CASSPHVGTEAFF